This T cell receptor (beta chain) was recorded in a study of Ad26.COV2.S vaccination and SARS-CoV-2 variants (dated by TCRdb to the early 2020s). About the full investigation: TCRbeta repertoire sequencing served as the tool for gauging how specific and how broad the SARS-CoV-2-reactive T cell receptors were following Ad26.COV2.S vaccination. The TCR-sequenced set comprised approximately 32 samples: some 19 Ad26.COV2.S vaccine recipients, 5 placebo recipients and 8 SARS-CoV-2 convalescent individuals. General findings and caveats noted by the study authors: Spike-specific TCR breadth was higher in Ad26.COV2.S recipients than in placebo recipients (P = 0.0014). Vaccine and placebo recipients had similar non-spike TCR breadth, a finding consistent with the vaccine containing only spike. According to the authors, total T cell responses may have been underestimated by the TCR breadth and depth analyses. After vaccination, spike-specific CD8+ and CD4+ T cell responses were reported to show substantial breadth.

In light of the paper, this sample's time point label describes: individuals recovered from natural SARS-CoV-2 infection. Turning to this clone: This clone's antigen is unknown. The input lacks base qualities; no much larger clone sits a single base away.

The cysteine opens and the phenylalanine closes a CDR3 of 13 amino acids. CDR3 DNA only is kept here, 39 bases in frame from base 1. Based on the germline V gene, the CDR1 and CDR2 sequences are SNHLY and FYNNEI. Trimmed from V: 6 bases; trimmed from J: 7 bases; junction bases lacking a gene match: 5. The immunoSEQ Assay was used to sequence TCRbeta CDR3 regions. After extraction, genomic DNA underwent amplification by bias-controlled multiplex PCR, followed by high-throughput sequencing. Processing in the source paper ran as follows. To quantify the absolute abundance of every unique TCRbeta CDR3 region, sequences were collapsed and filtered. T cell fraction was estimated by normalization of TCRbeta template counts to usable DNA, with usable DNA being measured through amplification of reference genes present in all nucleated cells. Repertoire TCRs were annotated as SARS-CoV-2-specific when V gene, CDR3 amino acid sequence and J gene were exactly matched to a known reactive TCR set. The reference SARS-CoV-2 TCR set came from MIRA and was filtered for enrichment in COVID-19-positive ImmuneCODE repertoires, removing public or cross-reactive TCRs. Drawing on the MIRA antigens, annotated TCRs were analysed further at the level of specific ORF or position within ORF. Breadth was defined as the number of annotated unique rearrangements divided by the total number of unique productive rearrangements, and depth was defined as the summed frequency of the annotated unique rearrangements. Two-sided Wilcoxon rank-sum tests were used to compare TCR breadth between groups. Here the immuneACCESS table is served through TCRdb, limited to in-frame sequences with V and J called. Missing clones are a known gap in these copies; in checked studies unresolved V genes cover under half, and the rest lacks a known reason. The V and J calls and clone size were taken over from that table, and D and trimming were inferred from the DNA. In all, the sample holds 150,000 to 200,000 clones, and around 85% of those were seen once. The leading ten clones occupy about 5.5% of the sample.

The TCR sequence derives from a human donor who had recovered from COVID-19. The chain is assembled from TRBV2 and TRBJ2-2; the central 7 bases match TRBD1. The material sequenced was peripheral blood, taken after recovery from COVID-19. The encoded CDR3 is CASRTGMIGELFF. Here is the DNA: TGTGCCAGCAGGACAGGGATGATCGGGGAGCTGTTTTTT.